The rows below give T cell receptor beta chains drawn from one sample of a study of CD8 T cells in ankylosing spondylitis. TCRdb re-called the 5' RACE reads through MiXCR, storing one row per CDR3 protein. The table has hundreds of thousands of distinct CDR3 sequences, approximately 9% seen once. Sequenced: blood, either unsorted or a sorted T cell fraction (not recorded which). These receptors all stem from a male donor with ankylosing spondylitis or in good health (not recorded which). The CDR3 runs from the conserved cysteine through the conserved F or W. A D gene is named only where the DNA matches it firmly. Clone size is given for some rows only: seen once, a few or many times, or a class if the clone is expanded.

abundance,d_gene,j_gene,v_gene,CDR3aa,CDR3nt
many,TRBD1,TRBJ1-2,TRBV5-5,CASSSYDRGSLQDTF,TGTGCCAGCAGCTCCTACGACAGGGGGTCCCTTCAAGACACCTTC
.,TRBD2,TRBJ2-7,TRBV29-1,CSVEGEGGTYEQYF,TGCAGCGTTGAAGGGGAGGGAGGCACCTACGAGCAGTACTTC
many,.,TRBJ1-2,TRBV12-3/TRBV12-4,CASSTTQNYGYTF,TGTGCCAGCAGTACGACACAAAACTATGGCTACACCTTC
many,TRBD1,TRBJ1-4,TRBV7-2,CASSLQGAGNEKLFF,TGTGCCAGCAGCTTACAGGGGGCCGGTAATGAAAAACTGTTTTTT
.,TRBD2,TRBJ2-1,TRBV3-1,CASSQEIGLAGHEQFF,TGTGCCAGCAGCCAAGAAATTGGCCTAGCGGGTCATGAGCAGTTCTTC
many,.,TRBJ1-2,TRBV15,CATSRDEQGLDGYTF,TGTGCCACCAGCAGAGACGAACAGGGTTTAGATGGCTACACCTTC
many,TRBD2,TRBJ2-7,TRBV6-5,CASSNIAGSSYEQYF,TGTGCCAGCAGTAACATAGCGGGATCTTCCTACGAGCAGTACTTC
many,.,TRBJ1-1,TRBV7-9,CASSRDWNTEAFF,TGTGCCAGCAGCCGAGACTGGAACACTGAAGCTTTCTTT
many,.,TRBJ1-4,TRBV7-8,CASSLQEGKLFF,TGTGCCAGCAGCTTACAGGAGGGAAAACTGTTTTTT
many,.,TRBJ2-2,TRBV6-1,CASRTRENTGELFF,TGTGCCAGCAGGACTAGAGAGAACACCGGGGAGCTGTTTTTT
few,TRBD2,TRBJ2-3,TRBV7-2,CASRPGSSGDTQYF,TGTGCCAGCAGACCTGGGTCTAGCGGAGATACGCAGTATTTT
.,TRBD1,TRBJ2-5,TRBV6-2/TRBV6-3,CASSASIQGGHQEETQYF,TGTGCCAGCAGTGCCTCCATCCAAGGGGGCCACCAAGAAGAGACCCAGTACTTC
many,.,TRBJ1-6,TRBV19,CASAGGTENSPLHF,TGTGCCAGTGCTGGAGGGACCGAAAATTCACCCCTCCACTTT
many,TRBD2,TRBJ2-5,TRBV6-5,CASSYGSGSGETQYF,TGTGCCAGCAGTTACGGTAGCGGGAGCGGAGAGACCCAGTACTTC
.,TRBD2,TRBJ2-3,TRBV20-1,CSASSPTSGGPTGGTDTQYF,TGCAGTGCTTCTAGCCCAACTAGCGGGGGACCTACCGGGGGAACAGATACGCAGTATTTT
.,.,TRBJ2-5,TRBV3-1,CASSQQSKETQYF,TGTGCCAGCAGCCAGCAGAGTAAAGAGACCCAGTACTTC
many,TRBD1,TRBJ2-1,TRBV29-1,CSVNPGQVGNEQFF,TGCAGCGTTAACCCGGGACAGGTCGGAAATGAGCAGTTCTTC
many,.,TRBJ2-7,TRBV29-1,CSAAGTTSYEQYF,TGCAGCGCCGCCGGGACAACTTCCTACGAGCAGTACTTC
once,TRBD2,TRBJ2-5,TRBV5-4,CASSSGLGGTQYF,TGTGCCAGCAGCTCCGGACTAGGAGGGACCCAGTACTTC
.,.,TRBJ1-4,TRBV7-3,CASSPGQPPEKLFF,TGTGCCAGCAGCCCGGGACAACCGCCGGAAAAACTGTTTTTT
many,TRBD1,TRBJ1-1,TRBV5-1,CASSQNRGSTEAFF,TGCGCCAGCAGCCAAAACAGGGGATCCACTGAAGCTTTCTTT
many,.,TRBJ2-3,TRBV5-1,CASSFDGTRNTQYF,TGCGCCAGCAGCTTCGATGGGACAAGAAATACGCAGTATTTT
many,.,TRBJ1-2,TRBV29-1,CSVDRETF,TGCAGCGTTGACAGGGAAACCTTC